The present TCR beta chain was sequenced within a study of shared clonotypes between healthy human individuals. At the level of the study: Researchers assigned three CD4 naive, three CD4 memory, two CD8 naive and one CD8 memory plate to each donor.

This CDR3 has 16 residues. The trim removed 1 base at V and 7 bases at J, leaving 11 bases unmatched. CDR1 and CDR2 (germline): SGHNT, YYREEE (reference sequence). CD45RA+ naive and CD45RA-negative memory subsets were separated from CD4+ cells. At the deep level, the assay was run. The genomic DNA of each subset was split evenly across several immunoSEQ plates. The data were produced by immunoSEQ multiplex PCR, yet TCRdb's version contains in-frame clones alone and is incomplete. The repertoire holds some 1 million clones, with about 75% as singletons. Sequencing used memory CD4+ T cells sorted from blood. The subset: CD45RA-negative fraction. This chain connects TRBV5-4 to TRBJ2-1, with 7 nucleotides matching TRBD2. The receptor was isolated from a man aged 18 to 29 in good health. In DNA, the CDR3 is TGTGCCAGCAGCTTGACGGGTAAGGGAGGGAGGAATGAGCAGTTCTTC. The encoded protein is CASSLTGKGGRNEQFF.